This entry lists 7 T cell receptor beta chains sequenced from one sample in a study of vaccination and CD4 T cells after COVID-19. Their antigens are not known. Sequencing of the DNA from cultured CD4+ T cells was carried out with the Oncomine TCR Beta short-read assay. A single record per CDR3 protein comes from TCRdb applying MiXCR to the PCR reads. This sample carries about 8,600 distinct CDR3 sequences, approximately 61% of them seen once, and the ten largest clones take more than 15%. Treatment here: roughly 11-day PBMC culture with coronavirus spike peptide pools or control peptides (ViraFEST assay). The sample in question was cultured CD4+ T cells from blood, obtained after SARS-CoV-2 vaccination. The receptors were sampled from a human donor with COVID-19.

The CDR3 reads CASSSRRGAVYQETQYF. The CDR3 nucleotides are TGTGCCAGCAGTTCTAGACGGGGGGCCGTGTACCAAGAGACCCAGTACTTC. The chain carries TRBV6-5 and TRBJ2-5, with D possibly being TRBD2 (7 bases). V was shortened by 4 bases and J by 0 bases, with 18 bases between the two germline ends. Germline assignment: CDR1 MNHEY and CDR2 SVGAGI. This CDR3 comprises 17 residues.

The chain links TRBV6-1 to TRBJ1-1, with a tentative D call TRBD1 (5 bases). Trimming shortened V by 7 bases and J by 4 bases, and 13 bases separated the two germline ends. The CDR3 has 13 residues. Germline loops: CDR1 MNHNS, CDR2 SASEGT. The CDR3 reads CASTGRGGTEAFF. The CDR3 nucleotides read TGTGCCAGCACGGGGAGGGGAGGCACTGAAGCTTTCTTT.

The V and J genes are TRBV7-8 and TRBJ2-1; 9 bases map to TRBD2. Germline V gene sequence: CDR1 SGHVS, CDR2 FQNEAQ. This CDR3 is built from 17 residues. Trimming cost V 3 bases and J 5 bases; bases outside gene matches: 11. CDR3 amino acids: CASSFMGASGVNNEQFF. As DNA, the CDR3 is TGTGCCAGCAGCTTTATGGGTGCTAGCGGGGTTAACAATGAGCAGTTCTTC.

The chain uses TRBV14 and TRBJ2-5; 8 bases align to TRBD1. Germline assignment: CDR1 SGHDN and CDR2 FVKESK. This CDR3 spans 16 amino acids. J gave up 4 bases and V 4 bases, and 11 bases lay outside the gene matches. Here the CDR3 reads CASSRTGGWGRETQYF. CDR3 nucleotides: TGTGCCAGCAGCCGAACAGGGGGATGGGGCAGAGAGACCCAGTACTTC. Drawing the rest from reference TRBV14 and TRBJ2-5, the complete variable domain is EAGVTQFPSHSVIEKGQTVTLRCDPISGHDNLYWYRRVMGKEIKFLLHFVKESKQDESGMPNNRFLAERTGGTYSTLKVQPAELEDSGVYFCASSRTGGWGRETQYFGPGTRLLVL.

V usage is TRBV5-6 and J usage is TRBJ2-7; maybe TRBD1 (6 bases). Germline-derived CDR1 and CDR2 are SGHDT and YYEEEE. CDR3 length: 13 amino acids. Between the trimmed V and J ends, which lost 2 bases and 2 bases, there was a span of 8 bases. This CDR3 reads CASSLQGPYEQYF. In nucleotides, the CDR3 is TGTGCCAGCAGCTTACAGGGCCCCTACGAGCAGTACTTC.

V and J are TRBV6-5 and TRBJ2-6, with D possibly matching TRBD1 (5 bases). With 2 bases removed from V and 0 bases from J, the gap between germline ends came to 11 bases. This CDR3 has 17 residues. Germline-derived CDR1 and CDR2 are MNHEY and SVGAGI. The CDR3 is CASSYTITGSGANVLTF. The CDR3 nucleotides read TGTGCCAGCAGTTACACAATTACAGGCTCTGGGGCCAACGTCCTGACTTTC.

The CDR3 region has the DNA TGTGCCAGCAGCGTAGGGAACCAGGGCTACGAGCAGTACTTC. Translated, it gives CASSVGNQGYEQYF. This rearrangement joins TRBV9 to TRBJ2-7; TRBD1 is a possible D gene (5 bases). CDR3 length: 14 amino acids. Germline values: CDR1 SGDLS, CDR2 YYNGEE. V was cut by 0 bases and J by 3 bases, with 10 bases left in between.